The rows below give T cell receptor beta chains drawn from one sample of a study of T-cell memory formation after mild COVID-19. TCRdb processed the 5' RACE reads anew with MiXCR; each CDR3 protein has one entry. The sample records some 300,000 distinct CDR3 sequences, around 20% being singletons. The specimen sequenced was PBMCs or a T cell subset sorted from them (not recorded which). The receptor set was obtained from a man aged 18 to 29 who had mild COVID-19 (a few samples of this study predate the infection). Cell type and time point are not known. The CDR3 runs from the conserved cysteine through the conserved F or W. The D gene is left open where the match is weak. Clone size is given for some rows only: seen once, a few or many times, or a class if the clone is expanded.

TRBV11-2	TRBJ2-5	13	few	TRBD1	CASSRTGPETQYF	TGTGCCAGCAGCCGGACAGGGCCAGAGACCCAGTACTTC
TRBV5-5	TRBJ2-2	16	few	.	CASSLSAGVSTGELFF	TGTGCCAGCAGCTTGTCGGCAGGGGTTTCCACCGGGGAGCTGTTTTTT
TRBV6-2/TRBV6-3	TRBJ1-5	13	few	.	CASSYWGAQPQHF	TGTGCCAGCAGTTATTGGGGGGCTCAGCCCCAGCATTTT
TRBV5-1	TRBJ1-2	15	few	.	CASKMGQSVLAGYTF	TGCGCCAGCAAGATGGGCCAGAGCGTACTGGCTGGCTACACCTTC
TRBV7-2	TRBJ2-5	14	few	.	CASSLRSAQETQYF	TGTGCCAGCAGCTTACGGTCAGCCCAAGAGACCCAGTACTTC
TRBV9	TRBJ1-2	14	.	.	CASSDNAANYGYTF	TGTGCCAGCAGCGACAATGCCGCGAACTATGGCTACACCTTC
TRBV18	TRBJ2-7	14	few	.	CASSPGGGPYEQYF	TGTGCCAGCTCACCGGGAGGGGGCCCCTACGAGCAGTACTTC
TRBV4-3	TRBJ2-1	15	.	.	CASSSSVGSYNEQFF	TGCGCCAGCAGCTCTAGCGTAGGCTCCTACAATGAGCAGTTCTTC
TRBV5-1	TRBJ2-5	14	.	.	CASFQGLSQETQYF	TGCGCCAGCTTCCAGGGACTGTCCCAAGAGACCCAGTACTTC
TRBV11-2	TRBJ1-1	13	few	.	CASSFGRITEAFF	TGTGCCAGCAGCTTTGGCCGGATAACTGAAGCTTTCTTT
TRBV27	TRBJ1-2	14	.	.	CASSLQGTSYGYTF	TGTGCCAGCAGTTTACAAGGGACAAGCTATGGCTACACCTTC
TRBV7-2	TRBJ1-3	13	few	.	CASSSGRRNTIYF	TGTGCCAGCAGCTCGGGACGGAGAAACACCATATATTTT
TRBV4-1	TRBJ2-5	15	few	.	CASSQQVRGQETQYF	TGCGCCAGCAGCCAACAGGTTCGGGGGCAAGAGACCCAGTACTTC
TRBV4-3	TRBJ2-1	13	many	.	CASSPTAYNEQFF	TGCGCCAGCAGCCCGACAGCTTACAATGAGCAGTTCTTC
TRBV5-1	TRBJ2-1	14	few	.	CASSLGQSTNEQFF	TGCGCCAGCAGCTTAGGACAGAGTACCAATGAGCAGTTCTTC
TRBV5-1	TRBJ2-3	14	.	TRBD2	CASKERGLADTQYF	TGCGCCAGTAAGGAGCGGGGCTTAGCAGATACGCAGTATTTT
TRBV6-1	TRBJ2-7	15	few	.	CASSDRGWSSYEQYF	TGTGCCAGCAGTGACAGGGGTTGGAGCTCCTACGAGCAGTACTTC
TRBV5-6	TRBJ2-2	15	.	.	CASSFQGSNTGELFF	TGTGCCAGCAGCTTCCAGGGATCGAACACCGGGGAGCTGTTTTTT
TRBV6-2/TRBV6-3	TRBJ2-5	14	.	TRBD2	CASSNGLATETQYF	TGTGCCAGCAGTAACGGACTAGCGACAGAGACCCAGTACTTC
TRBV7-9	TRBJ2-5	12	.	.	CASSLMIETQYF	TGTGCCAGCAGCTTAATGATTGAGACCCAGTACTTC
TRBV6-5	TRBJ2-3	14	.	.	CASSRLGVFDTQYF	TGTGCCAGCAGCAGACTAGGAGTCTTCGATACGCAGTATTTT
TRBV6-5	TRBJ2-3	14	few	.	CASSHRAPGDTQYF	TGTGCCAGCAGTCACCGGGCCCCGGGTGATACGCAGTATTTT
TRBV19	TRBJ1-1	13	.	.	CASNPGPGTEAFF	TGTGCCAGTAACCCTGGACCGGGCACTGAAGCTTTCTTT
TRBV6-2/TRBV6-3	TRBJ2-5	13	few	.	CASRPTAQETQYF	TGTGCCAGCAGACCGACAGCGCAAGAGACCCAGTACTTC
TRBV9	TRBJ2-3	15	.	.	CASSVGVATDATQYF	TGTGCCAGCAGCGTAGGTGTAGCGACCGACGCTACGCAGTATTTT
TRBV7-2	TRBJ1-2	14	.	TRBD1	CASSPFLDRGGYTF	TGTGCCAGCAGCCCATTCCTGGACAGGGGTGGCTACACCTTC
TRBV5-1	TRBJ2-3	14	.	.	CASKGRFGTDTQYF	TGCGCCAGCAAGGGACGATTCGGCACAGATACGCAGTATTTT
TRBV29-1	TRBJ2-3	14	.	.	CSVGVAGRTDTQYF	TGCAGCGTTGGAGTCGCAGGGAGGACAGATACGCAGTATTTT
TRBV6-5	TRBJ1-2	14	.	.	CASSPTQKGMGYTF	TGTGCCAGCAGCCCAACACAAAAGGGAATGGGCTACACCTTC
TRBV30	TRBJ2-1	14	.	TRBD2	CAWTSGGPYNEQFF	TGTGCCTGGACTAGCGGGGGCCCCTACAATGAGCAGTTCTTC
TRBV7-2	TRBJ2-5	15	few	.	CASSLVGASGETQYF	TGTGCCAGCAGCTTAGTGGGGGCTAGCGGAGAGACCCAGTACTTC
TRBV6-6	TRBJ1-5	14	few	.	CASSYGGTNQPQHF	TGTGCCAGCAGTTACGGAGGGACCAATCAGCCCCAGCATTTT
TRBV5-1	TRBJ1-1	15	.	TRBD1	CASSYRQGLNTEAFF	TGCGCCAGCAGCTACAGACAGGGACTGAACACTGAAGCTTTCTTT
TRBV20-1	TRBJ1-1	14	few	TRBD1	CSATQGAPGTEAFF	TGCAGTGCTACACAGGGGGCGCCGGGAACTGAAGCTTTCTTT
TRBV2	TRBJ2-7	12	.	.	CASSPTSYEQYF	TGTGCCAGCAGTCCGACTAGCTACGAGCAGTACTTC
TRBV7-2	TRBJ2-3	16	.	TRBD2	CASSQTSGGFTDTQYF	TGTGCCAGCAGCCAAACTAGCGGGGGGTTCACAGATACGCAGTATTTT
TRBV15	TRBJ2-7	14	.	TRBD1	CATSWGDRVGEQYF	TGTGCCACCAGCTGGGGGGACAGGGTAGGCGAGCAGTACTTC